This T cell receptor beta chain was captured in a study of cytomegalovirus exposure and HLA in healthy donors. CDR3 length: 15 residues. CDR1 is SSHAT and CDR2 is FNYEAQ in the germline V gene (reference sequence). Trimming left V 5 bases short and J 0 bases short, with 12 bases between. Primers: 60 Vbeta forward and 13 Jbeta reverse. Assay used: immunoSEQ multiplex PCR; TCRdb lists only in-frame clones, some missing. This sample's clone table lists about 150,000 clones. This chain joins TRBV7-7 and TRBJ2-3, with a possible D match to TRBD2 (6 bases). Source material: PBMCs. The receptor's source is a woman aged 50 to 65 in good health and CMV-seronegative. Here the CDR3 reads CASSQRGSSTDTQYF. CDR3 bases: TGTGCCAGCAGCCAACGGGGGTCAAGCACAGATACGCAGTATTTT.